Listed below are T cell receptor beta chains from one sample, sequenced in a study of T cells in Graves' hyperthyroidism and ophthalmopathy. TCRdb analysed the multiplex PCR reads with MiXCR anew, one entry per CDR3 protein. The table lists approximately 150,000 distinct CDR3 sequences, over 7.5% of them singletons, with around 20% in the top ten. What was sequenced was blood. The receptors here all came from a young woman with Graves' hyperthyroidism that later progressed to Graves' ophthalmopathy. Each CDR3 is given with its conserved first and last residue. A D gene is named only where the DNA matches it firmly. Some rows mark clone size as missing; the rest say once, few, many or name a class of expanded clone.

j_call clone_size d_call v_call cdr3_nt cdr3_aa
TRBJ2-1 - TRBD1 TRBV6-1 TGTGCCAGCAGTGAAGACAGGGGTTTCTACAATGAGCAGTTCTTC CASSEDRGFYNEQFF
TRBJ1-5 few - TRBV9 TGTGCCAGCAGCGATGGCATTGGTAACCAGCCCCAGCATTTT CASSDGIGNQPQHF
TRBJ1-2 many - TRBV18 TGTGCCAGCTCACCACCGGGCAGCAATGGCTACACCTTC CASSPPGSNGYTF
TRBJ1-1 many - TRBV28 TGTGCCAGCAGATCCCCTCGGGGGGCGCGTACTGAAGCTTTCTTT CASRSPRGARTEAFF
TRBJ2-7 many - TRBV9 TGTGCCAGCAGCGTAGATTCTGGCTACGAGCAGTACTTC CASSVDSGYEQYF
TRBJ1-4 many - TRBV4-2 TGTGCCAGCAGCACCCATCTGGGAACTAATGAAAAACTGTTTTTT CASSTHLGTNEKLFF
TRBJ1-6 many - TRBV2 TGTGCCAGCAGCGGTCCGAGGGGAGGGCAGTCACCCCTCCACTTT CASSGPRGGQSPLHF
TRBJ1-2 many TRBD1 TRBV28 TGTGCCAGCAGTCTAGGACAGGGAGGTGGCGGCTACACCTTC CASSLGQGGGGYTF
TRBJ2-1 many - TRBV27 TGTGCCAGCAGTTCCAGACAGGCAGGGGATGAGCAGTTCTTC CASSSRQAGDEQFF
TRBJ1-1 many - TRBV30 TGTGCCTGGAGTTTGACAAGACTGAACACTGAAGCTTTCTTT CAWSLTRLNTEAFF
TRBJ1-1 many - TRBV18 TGTGCCAGCTCACCACAAACAGACACTGAAGCTTTCTTT CASSPQTDTEAFF
TRBJ1-5 many - TRBV12-3/TRBV12-4 TGTGCCAGCAGTTTAGGGTCAGTGGATCAGCCCCAGCATTTT CASSLGSVDQPQHF
TRBJ1-6 - - TRBV4-1 TGCGCCAGCAGCCAAGAAGGGGGCTCCTATAATTCACCCCTCCACTTT CASSQEGGSYNSPLHF
TRBJ2-1 many - TRBV7-6 TGTGCCAGCAGCTTAAAATTGAGCTCCTACAATGAGCAGTTCTTC CASSLKLSSYNEQFF
TRBJ2-5 many TRBD2 TRBV3-1 TGTGCCAGCAGCCAAGATCGGGCTAGCGGGAGTTATGAGACCCAGTACTTC CASSQDRASGSYETQYF
TRBJ2-6 many - TRBV5-1 TGCGCCAGCAGTTATGACGGAGGTTACGGGGCCAACGTCCTGACTTTC CASSYDGGYGANVLTF
TRBJ2-2 many - TRBV10-3 TGTGCCATCAGAAGCACCGGGACCGAGAACACCGGGGAGCTGTTTTTT CAIRSTGTENTGELFF
TRBJ2-5 many TRBD2 TRBV10-2 TGCGCCAGTAGACTAGCGGGGGCCTACTACCAAGAGACCCAGTACTTC CASRLAGAYYQETQYF
TRBJ2-7 many TRBD2 TRBV7-2 TGTGCCAGCAGCTTTCCGGGGGGATACGAGCAGTACTTC CASSFPGGYEQYF
TRBJ2-3 - TRBD2 TRBV4-1 TGCGCCAGCACCTTGACTAGCGGGGCCACAGATACGCAGTATTTT CASTLTSGATDTQYF
TRBJ2-3 many TRBD2 TRBV7-3 TGTGCCAGCAGCTTAGCCGGGGGGTGGGATACGCAGTATTTT CASSLAGGWDTQYF
TRBJ1-2 many - TRBV5-1 TGCGCCAGCAGCCGAACAGGGCTCAATGGCTACACCTTC CASSRTGLNGYTF
TRBJ2-7 - TRBD2 TRBV20-1 TGCAGTGCTTGGACTAGCGGGGGGACCTACGAGCAGTACTTC CSAWTSGGTYEQYF
TRBJ1-5 many - TRBV6-1 TGTGCCAGCAGTATAGAGACGGGGGCTGGCAATCAGCCCCAGCATTTT CASSIETGAGNQPQHF
TRBJ2-1 many TRBD1 TRBV6-1 TGTGCCAGCAGTGAAGACATTACAGGGGGGCCCTACAATGAGCAGTTCTTC CASSEDITGGPYNEQFF
TRBJ1-2 many TRBD1 TRBV28 TGTGCCAGCAGGACCGGGACAGCTTATGGCTACACCTTC CASRTGTAYGYTF
TRBJ2-5 many TRBD2 TRBV7-8 TGTGCCAGCAGCTTAGAGTTCGGGGGACTAGCGGAGACCCAGTACTTC CASSLEFGGLAETQYF
TRBJ2-7 many - TRBV29-1 TGCAGCGTTGGTACTAGCCACGAGCAGTACTTC CSVGTSHEQYF
TRBJ1-3 many - TRBV7-9 TGTGCCAGCAGCCCCCTCCCGGCGGGGAACACCATATATTTT CASSPLPAGNTIYF
TRBJ2-1 many - TRBV20-1 TGCAGTGCTACCGATTCTAGCTCGGGTTACAATGAGCAGTTCTTC CSATDSSSGYNEQFF
TRBJ1-1 many - TRBV7-6 TGTGCCAGCAGCTTAGCCCAATGGGACCGACTGTTAGCTTTCTTT CASSLAQWDRLLAFF